These T cell receptor beta chains were read from a single sample in a study of shared clonotypes between healthy human individuals. Some clones are missing from TCRdb's copy, which holds only in-frame ones; the method was immunoSEQ multiplex PCR. The sample consists of more than 2,000,000 clones, 90% to 95% of them appearing once. Sequencing input: naive CD4+ T cells sorted from blood. The receptors were gathered from a young man in good health. The CDR3 runs from the conserved cysteine through the conserved F or W. D genes are given only for firm matches. Clone size, where shown, is once, few, many, or a class for clones that have expanded.

D	size	V	length	J	CDR3	DNA
.	.	TRBV5-6	14	TRBJ2-1	CASSLVRINNEQFF	TGTGCCAGCAGCTTGGTACGGATCAACAATGAGCAGTTCTTC
.	.	TRBV6-6	14	TRBJ2-7	CASGDRMASYEQYF	TGTGCCAGCGGAGACAGGATGGCGTCGTACGAGCAGTACTTC
.	.	TRBV4-1	14	TRBJ1-1	CASSQDLVNTEAFF	TGCGCCAGCAGCCAAGATCTAGTAAACACTGAAGCTTTCTTT
.	.	TRBV19	13	TRBJ1-2	CASRTSTNYGYTF	TGTGCCAGTAGGACCAGTACTAACTATGGCTACACCTTC
.	once	TRBV6-5	13	TRBJ1-2	CASRAWAWSGYTF	TGTGCCAGCAGGGCCTGGGCGTGGAGCGGCTACACCTTC
TRBD1	.	TRBV29-1	12	TRBJ1-2	CSTYGQGEGYTF	TGCAGCACTTACGGGCAGGGGGAGGGCTACACCTTC
.	.	TRBV7-3	15	TRBJ2-6	CASSPGGTGANVLTF	TGTGCCAGCAGCCCGGGGGGCACAGGGGCCAACGTCCTGACTTTC
.	.	TRBV6-5	15	TRBJ2-2	CASSYASKNTGELFF	TGTGCCAGCAGTTACGCCAGTAAGAACACCGGGGAGCTGTTTTTT
TRBD1	few	TRBV7-2	15	TRBJ1-5	CASSLGQGNHQPQHF	TGTGCCAGCAGCTTAGGACAGGGTAACCATCAGCCCCAGCATTTT
.	.	TRBV10-3	12	TRBJ2-5	CAISGEEETQYF	TGTGCCATCAGCGGGGAGGAAGAGACCCAGTACTTC
.	.	TRBV28	17	TRBJ1-4	CASSLTVRRTSNEKLFF	TGTGCCAGCAGTTTAACCGTAAGGAGAACATCTAATGAAAAACTGTTTTTT
.	.	TRBV15	14	TRBJ2-7	CATSRGGTGYEQYF	TGTGCCACCAGCAGAGGGGGGACCGGGTACGAGCAGTACTTC
.	.	TRBV28	14	TRBJ1-5	CASSRTGRGQPQHF	TGTGCCAGCAGCCGGACGGGGCGCGGGCAGCCCCAGCATTTT
.	.	TRBV10-2	14	TRBJ1-1	CASSASGANTEAFF	TGCGCCAGCAGTGCGTCAGGGGCGAACACTGAAGCTTTCTTT
.	.	TRBV30	13	TRBJ1-1	CAWRAGADTEAFF	TGTGCCTGGCGAGCGGGCGCGGACACTGAAGCTTTCTTT
TRBD2	.	TRBV5-4	15	TRBJ2-2	CASSLGAGGPGELFF	TGTGCCAGCAGCTTAGGCGCGGGGGGGCCGGGGGAGCTGTTTTTT
TRBD1	few	TRBV30	12	TRBJ1-1	CAWTRQGAEAFF	TGTGCCTGGACCAGACAGGGCGCTGAAGCTTTCTTT
.	.	TRBV30	13	TRBJ1-2	CAWSSGDNYGYTF	TGTGCCTGGAGTTCCGGGGATAACTATGGCTACACCTTC
.	.	TRBV11-2	14	TRBJ1-1	CASSPLSGRTEAFF	TGTGCCAGCAGCCCGCTGTCCGGTCGGACTGAAGCTTTCTTT
TRBD1	.	TRBV29-1	14	TRBJ1-1	CSVGDSPWRTEAFF	TGCAGCGTGGGGGACAGCCCTTGGCGGACTGAAGCTTTCTTT
.	.	TRBV12-5	15	TRBJ2-3	CASGFGGGSTDTQYF	TGTGCTAGTGGTTTCGGTGGGGGGAGCACAGATACGCAGTATTTT
TRBD1	.	TRBV5-1	14	TRBJ1-1	CASSSQGARTEAFF	TGCGCCAGCAGCTCGCAGGGGGCGCGGACTGAAGCTTTCTTT
.	.	TRBV5-6	13	TRBJ2-7	CASSLAGLYEQYF	TGTGCCAGCAGCTTGGCTGGACTCTACGAGCAGTACTTC
TRBD2	.	TRBV10-1	16	TRBJ2-3	CASSLGLAGRTDTQYF	TGCGCCAGCAGCCTCGGGCTAGCGGGACGCACAGATACGCAGTATTTT
.	.	TRBV28	13	TRBJ2-7	CASSFVLVYEQYF	TGTGCCAGCAGTTTCGTCCTAGTCTACGAGCAGTACTTC
.	.	TRBV5-8	14	TRBJ2-3	CASSFMEATDTQYF	TGTGCCAGCAGCTTTATGGAGGCGACAGATACGCAGTATTTT
.	.	TRBV28	13	TRBJ2-2	CASSLVESGELFF	TGTGCCAGCAGTTTAGTGGAGTCCGGGGAGCTGTTTTTT
.	.	TRBV5-1	16	TRBJ2-6	CASSSGISSGANVLTF	TGCGCCAGCTCTTCAGGGATAAGCTCTGGGGCCAACGTCCTGACTTTC
.	.	TRBV18	15	TRBJ2-3	CASSPPGYYTDTQYF	TGTGCCAGCTCACCACCCGGGTATTATACAGATACGCAGTATTTT
TRBD2	.	TRBV7-9	13	TRBJ2-5	CASSWTSPETQYF	TGTGCCAGCAGCTGGACTAGTCCAGAGACCCAGTACTTC
.	.	TRBV21-1	18	TRBJ2-7	CASSNYELAGGPRYEQYF	TGTGCCAGCAGCAACTATGAACTAGCGGGGGGGCCCCGTTACGAGCAGTACTTC
TRBD2	.	TRBV6-5	14	TRBJ2-3	CATRLAGFTDTQYF	TGTGCCACCCGCCTAGCGGGATTCACAGATACGCAGTATTTT
TRBD1	.	TRBV7-9	13	TRBJ2-4	CASSLGGQTIQYF	TGTGCCAGCAGCTTAGGGGGACAGACCATTCAGTACTTC
.	.	TRBV7-2	15	TRBJ1-1	CASSSRPGSNTEAFF	TGTGCCAGCAGCTCCCGCCCCGGGTCGAACACTGAAGCTTTCTTT
.	.	TRBV11-1	12	TRBJ2-5	CASSEGASAQYF	TGTGCCAGCAGCGAGGGCGCGTCGGCCCAGTACTTC
.	.	TRBV6-5	13	TRBJ2-7	CASRPASAGEQYF	TGTGCCAGCAGACCCGCCTCGGCGGGAGAGCAGTACTTC
.	.	TRBV28	14	TRBJ1-2	CASNSPGGSYGYTF	TGTGCCAGCAACTCGCCCGGGGGAAGCTATGGCTACACCTTC
.	.	TRBV7-2	16	TRBJ2-1	CASSQDRDSSYNEQFF	TGTGCCAGCAGCCAGGACCGGGACTCCTCCTACAATGAGCAGTTCTTC
TRBD1	.	TRBV7-6	13	TRBJ2-5	CASSRTGLETQYF	TGTGCCAGCAGCCGGACAGGGCTGGAGACCCAGTACTTC
.	.	TRBV6-1	13	TRBJ1-5	CASNQYSNQPQHF	TGTGCCAGCAACCAGTATAGCAATCAGCCCCAGCATTTT
.	.	TRBV28	15	TRBJ1-5	CASIYSPGLDQPQHF	TGTGCCAGCATTTACTCACCGGGCCTCGACCAGCCCCAGCATTTT
.	.	TRBV10-3	15	TRBJ2-3	CAISESSSRTDTQYF	TGTGCCATCAGTGAGTCGTCATCCCGCACAGATACGCAGTATTTT
TRBD2	.	TRBV5-7	17	TRBJ2-3	CASSLGAVAGEPDTQYF	TGTGCCAGCAGCTTGGGGGCGGTAGCGGGGGAACCAGATACGCAGTATTTT
.	few	TRBV21-1	12	TRBJ1-5	CASSLGRLLQHF	TGTGCCAGCTCCTTGGGACGGCTGCTCCAGCATTTT
TRBD1	.	TRBV5-1	15	TRBJ2-2	CASSWTGSNTGELFF	TGCGCCAGCAGCTGGACAGGGTCGAACACCGGGGAGCTGTTTTTT
TRBD2	.	TRBV5-1	16	TRBJ2-3	CASSLGSGRNTDTQYF	TGCGCCAGCAGCTTGGGTAGCGGGAGGAACACAGATACGCAGTATTTT
.	.	TRBV19	13	TRBJ1-2	CASSTSLSYGYTF	TGTGCCAGTAGTACCTCCTTAAGCTATGGCTACACCTTC
.	.	TRBV7-2	16	TRBJ2-1	CASSLTAASSYNEQFF	TGTGCCAGCAGCTTAACAGCGGCCAGCTCCTACAATGAGCAGTTCTTC
TRBD1	.	TRBV28	15	TRBJ1-2	CASSLPTGANYGYTF	TGTGCCAGCAGTTTGCCTACAGGGGCGAACTATGGCTACACCTTC
.	.	TRBV27	13	TRBJ2-7	CASGDEKSYEQYF	TGTGCCAGCGGGGACGAGAAGTCCTACGAGCAGTACTTC
.	.	TRBV27	15	TRBJ1-2	CASSLKGSYNYGYTF	TGTGCCAGCAGTTTAAAAGGCAGTTATAACTATGGCTACACCTTC
TRBD1	.	TRBV2	13	TRBJ1-2	CASIQDRGRGYTF	TGTGCCAGCATCCAAGACAGGGGGCGAGGCTACACCTTC
.	.	TRBV4-1	12	TRBJ1-4	CASRATNEKLFF	TGCGCCAGCAGGGCAACTAATGAAAAACTGTTTTTT